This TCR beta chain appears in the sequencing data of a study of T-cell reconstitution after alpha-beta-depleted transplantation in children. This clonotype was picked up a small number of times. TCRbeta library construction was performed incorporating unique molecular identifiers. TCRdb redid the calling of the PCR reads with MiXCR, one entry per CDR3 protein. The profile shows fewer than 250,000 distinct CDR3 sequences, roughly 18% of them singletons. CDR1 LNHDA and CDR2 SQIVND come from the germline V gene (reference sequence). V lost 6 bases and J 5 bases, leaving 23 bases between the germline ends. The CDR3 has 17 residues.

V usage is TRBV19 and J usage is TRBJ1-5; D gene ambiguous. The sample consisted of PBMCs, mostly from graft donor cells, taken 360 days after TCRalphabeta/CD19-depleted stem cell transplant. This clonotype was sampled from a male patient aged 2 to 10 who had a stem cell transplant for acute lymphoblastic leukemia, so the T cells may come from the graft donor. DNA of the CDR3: TGTGCCAGTAGCAGCCCTTATAAAAGGGTTTCAGATCAGCCCCAGCATTTT. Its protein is CASSSPYKRVSDQPQHF.